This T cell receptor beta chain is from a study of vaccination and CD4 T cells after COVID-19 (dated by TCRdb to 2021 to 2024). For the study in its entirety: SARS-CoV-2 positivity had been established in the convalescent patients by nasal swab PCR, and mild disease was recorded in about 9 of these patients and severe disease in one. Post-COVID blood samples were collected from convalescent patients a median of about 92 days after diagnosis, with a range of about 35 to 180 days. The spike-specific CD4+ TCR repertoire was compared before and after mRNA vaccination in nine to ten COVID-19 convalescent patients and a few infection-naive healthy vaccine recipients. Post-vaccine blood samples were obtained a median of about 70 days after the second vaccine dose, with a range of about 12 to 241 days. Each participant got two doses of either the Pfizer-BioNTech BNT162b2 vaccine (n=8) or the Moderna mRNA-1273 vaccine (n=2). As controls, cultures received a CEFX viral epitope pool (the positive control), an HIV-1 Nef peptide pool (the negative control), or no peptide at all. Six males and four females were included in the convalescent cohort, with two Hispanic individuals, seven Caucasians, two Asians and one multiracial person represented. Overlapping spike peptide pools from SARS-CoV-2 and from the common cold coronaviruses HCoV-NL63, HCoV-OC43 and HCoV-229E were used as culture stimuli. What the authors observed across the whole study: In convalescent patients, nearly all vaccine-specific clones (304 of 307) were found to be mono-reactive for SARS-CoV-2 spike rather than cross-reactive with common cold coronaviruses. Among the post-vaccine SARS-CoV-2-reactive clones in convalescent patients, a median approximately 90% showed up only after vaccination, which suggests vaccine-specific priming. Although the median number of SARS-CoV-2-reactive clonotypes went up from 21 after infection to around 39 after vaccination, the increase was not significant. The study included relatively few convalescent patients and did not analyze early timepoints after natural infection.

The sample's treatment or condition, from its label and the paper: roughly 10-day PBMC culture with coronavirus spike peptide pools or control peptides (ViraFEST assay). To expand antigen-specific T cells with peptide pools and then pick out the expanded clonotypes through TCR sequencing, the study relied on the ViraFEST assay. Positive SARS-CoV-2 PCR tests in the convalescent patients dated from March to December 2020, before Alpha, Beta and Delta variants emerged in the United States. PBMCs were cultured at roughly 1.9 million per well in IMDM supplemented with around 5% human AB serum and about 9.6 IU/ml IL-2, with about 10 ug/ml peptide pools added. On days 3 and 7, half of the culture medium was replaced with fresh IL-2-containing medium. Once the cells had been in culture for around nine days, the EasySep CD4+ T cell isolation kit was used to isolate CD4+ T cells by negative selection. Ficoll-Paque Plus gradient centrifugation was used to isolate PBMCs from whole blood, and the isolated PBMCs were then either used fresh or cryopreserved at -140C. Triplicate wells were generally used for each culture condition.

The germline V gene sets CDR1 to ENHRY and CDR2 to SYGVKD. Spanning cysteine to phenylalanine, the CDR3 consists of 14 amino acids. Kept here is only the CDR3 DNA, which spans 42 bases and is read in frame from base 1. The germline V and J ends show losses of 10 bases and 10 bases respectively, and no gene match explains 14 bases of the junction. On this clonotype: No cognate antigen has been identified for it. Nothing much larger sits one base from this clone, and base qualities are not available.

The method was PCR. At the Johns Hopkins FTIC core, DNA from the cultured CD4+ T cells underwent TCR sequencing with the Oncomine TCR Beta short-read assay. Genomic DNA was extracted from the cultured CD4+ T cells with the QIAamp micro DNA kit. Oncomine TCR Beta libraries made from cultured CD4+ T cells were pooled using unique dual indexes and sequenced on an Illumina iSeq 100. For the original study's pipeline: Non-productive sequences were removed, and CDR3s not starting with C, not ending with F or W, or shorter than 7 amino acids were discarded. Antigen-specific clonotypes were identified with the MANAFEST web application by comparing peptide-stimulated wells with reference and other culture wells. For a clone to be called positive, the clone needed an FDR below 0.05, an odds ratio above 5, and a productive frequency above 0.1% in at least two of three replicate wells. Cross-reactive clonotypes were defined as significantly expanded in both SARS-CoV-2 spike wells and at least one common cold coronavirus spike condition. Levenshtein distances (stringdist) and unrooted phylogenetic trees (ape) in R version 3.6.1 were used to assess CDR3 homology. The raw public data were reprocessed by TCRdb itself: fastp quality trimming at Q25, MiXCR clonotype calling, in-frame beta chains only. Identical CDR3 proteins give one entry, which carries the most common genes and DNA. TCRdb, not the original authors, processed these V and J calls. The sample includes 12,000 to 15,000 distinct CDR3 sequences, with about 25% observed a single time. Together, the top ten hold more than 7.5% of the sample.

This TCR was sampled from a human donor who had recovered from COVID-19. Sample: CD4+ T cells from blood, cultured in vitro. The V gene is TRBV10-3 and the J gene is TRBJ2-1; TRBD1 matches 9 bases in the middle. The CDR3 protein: CASRGDRVGVEQFF. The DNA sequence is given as TGTGCCAGCAGGGGGGACAGGGTAGGTGTGGAGCAGTTCTTC.